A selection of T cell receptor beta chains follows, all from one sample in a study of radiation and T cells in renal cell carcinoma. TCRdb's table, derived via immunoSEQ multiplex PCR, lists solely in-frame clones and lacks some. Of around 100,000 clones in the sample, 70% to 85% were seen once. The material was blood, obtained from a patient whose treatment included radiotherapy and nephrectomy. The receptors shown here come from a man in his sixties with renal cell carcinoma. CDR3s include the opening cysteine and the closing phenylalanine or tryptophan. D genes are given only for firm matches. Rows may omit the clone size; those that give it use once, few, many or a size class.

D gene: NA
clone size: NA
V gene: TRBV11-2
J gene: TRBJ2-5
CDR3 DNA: TGTGCCAGCAGCTCATTTATGGGCGGGACGGAGACCCAGTACTTC
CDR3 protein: CASSSFMGGTETQYF

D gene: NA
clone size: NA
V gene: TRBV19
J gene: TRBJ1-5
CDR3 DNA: TGTGCCAGTAGACAGGGTCAGCAGCCCCAGCATTTT
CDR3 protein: CASRQGQQPQHF

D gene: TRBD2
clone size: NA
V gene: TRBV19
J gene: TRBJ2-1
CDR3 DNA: TGTGCCAGTAGGACTAGCGGGCACTCCTACAATGAGCAGTTCTTC
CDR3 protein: CASRTSGHSYNEQFF

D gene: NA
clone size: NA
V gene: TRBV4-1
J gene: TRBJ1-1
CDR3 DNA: TGCGCCAGCAGCCAAGTGGCAGGGGTAAGCACTGAAGCTTTCTTT
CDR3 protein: CASSQVAGVSTEAFF

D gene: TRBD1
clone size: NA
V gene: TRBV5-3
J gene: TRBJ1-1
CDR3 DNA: TGTGCCAGAAGCTTACCTCAGGGGGCGGGGACTGAAGCTTTCTTT
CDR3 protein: CARSLPQGAGTEAFF

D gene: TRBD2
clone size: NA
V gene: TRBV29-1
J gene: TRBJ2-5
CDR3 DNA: TGCAGCGTTGAACTTTCAGGCGGGGGAAAGGAGGTAGGGGAGCAGTACTTC
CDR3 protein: CSVELSGGGKEVGEQYF

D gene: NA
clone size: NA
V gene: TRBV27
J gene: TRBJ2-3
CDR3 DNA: TGTGCCAGCAGTTTATGGGCGGGAAGCACAGATACGCAGTATTTT
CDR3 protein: CASSLWAGSTDTQYF

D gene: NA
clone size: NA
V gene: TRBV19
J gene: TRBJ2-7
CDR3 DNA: TGTGCCAGTAGACCGACAGGTACCTACGAGCAGTACTTC
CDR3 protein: CASRPTGTYEQYF

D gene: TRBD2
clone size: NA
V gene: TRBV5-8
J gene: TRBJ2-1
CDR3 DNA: TGTGCCAGCAGCTTCGGGAGGGCCTTGAATGAGCAGTTCTTC
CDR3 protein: CASSFGRALNEQFF

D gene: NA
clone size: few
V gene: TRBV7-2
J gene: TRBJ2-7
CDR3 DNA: TGTGCCAGCAGCCCCAGGACACTAACCTCCTACGAGCAGTACTTC
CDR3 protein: CASSPRTLTSYEQYF

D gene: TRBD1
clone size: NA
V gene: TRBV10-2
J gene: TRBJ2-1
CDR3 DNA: TGCGCCAGCAGTGAGTTCGGGACAGGGGCTTACAATGAGCAGTTCTTC
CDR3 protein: CASSEFGTGAYNEQFF

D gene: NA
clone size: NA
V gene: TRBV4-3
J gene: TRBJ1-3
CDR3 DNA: TGCGCCAGCAGCCAAGCCGTGCCACAGGGATCTGGAAACACCATATATTTT
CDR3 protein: CASSQAVPQGSGNTIYF

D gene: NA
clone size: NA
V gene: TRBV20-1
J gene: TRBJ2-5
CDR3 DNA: TGCAGTGCTAGTGTGGGCGAGACCCAGTACTTC
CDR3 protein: CSASVGETQYF

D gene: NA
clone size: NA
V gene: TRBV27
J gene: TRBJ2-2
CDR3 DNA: TGTGCCAGCCGCTGGGACTCCGGGGAGCTGTTTTTT
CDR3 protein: CASRWDSGELFF

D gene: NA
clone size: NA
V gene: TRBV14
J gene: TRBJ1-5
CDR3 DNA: TGTGCCAGCAGCGCCAGAGGGAGTCAGCCCCAGCATTTT
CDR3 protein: CASSARGSQPQHF

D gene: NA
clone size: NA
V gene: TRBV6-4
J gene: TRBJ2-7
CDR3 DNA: TGTGCCAGCAGTGCCTTTCGCTACGAGCAGTACTTC
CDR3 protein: CASSAFRYEQYF

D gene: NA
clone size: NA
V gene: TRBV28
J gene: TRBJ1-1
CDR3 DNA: TGTGCCAGCAAGGAACACCAGGATAGAGGCTTTGAAGCTTTCTTT
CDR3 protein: CASKEHQDRGFEAFF

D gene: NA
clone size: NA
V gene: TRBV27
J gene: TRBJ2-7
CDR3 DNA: TGTGCCAGCAGTTTTAAGGGGTTTCCTTCCATCTACGAGCAGTACTTC
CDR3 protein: CASSFKGFPSIYEQYF

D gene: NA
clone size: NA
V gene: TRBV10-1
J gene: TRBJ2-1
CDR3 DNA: TGCGCCAGCACCCAATGGGGCCTGGGGGAGCAGTTCTTC
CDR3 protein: CASTQWGLGEQFF

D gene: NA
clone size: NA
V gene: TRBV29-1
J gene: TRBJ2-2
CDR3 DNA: TGCACCGGACAGTTCGCGAACACCGGGGAGCTGTTTTTT
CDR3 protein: CTGQFANTGELFF

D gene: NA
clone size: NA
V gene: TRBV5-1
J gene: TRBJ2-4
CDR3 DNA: TGCGCCAGCAGCTGGACTACGGAAAACATTCAGTACTTC
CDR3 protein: CASSWTTENIQYF

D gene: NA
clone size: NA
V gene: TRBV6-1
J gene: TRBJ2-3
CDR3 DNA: TGTGCCAGCAGTCGCGACGGACAATCGGGTACGCAGTATTTT
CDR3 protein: CASSRDGQSGTQYF

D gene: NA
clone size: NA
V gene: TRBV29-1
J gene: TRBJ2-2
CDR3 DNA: TGCAGCGTTGAATCCAGGGTGGAAACCGGGGAGCTGTTTTTT
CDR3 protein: CSVESRVETGELFF

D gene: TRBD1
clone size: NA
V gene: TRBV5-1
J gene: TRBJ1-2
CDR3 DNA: TGCGCCAGCAGCTTTTCCGACAGGGAAGGGGGCTACACCTTC
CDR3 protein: CASSFSDREGGYTF

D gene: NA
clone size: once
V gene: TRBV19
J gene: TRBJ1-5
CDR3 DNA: TGTGCCAGTAGCAAAGACCAGGGGTTCCGTCAGCCCCAGCATTTT
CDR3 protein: CASSKDQGFRQPQHF

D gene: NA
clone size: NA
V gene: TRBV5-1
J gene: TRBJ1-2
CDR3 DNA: TGCGCCAGCAGCCCGCAGGAGGGAGGGTCCTATGGCTACACCTTC
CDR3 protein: CASSPQEGGSYGYTF

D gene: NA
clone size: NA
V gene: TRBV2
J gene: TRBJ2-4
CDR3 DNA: TGTGCCAGCAGTGAAGCCCTTACCCAAAACATTCAGTACTTC
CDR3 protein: CASSEALTQNIQYF

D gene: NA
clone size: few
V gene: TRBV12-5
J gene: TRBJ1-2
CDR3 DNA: TGTGCTAGTGGTTCAGGTCGTGGGAACTATGGCTACACCTTC
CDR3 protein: CASGSGRGNYGYTF

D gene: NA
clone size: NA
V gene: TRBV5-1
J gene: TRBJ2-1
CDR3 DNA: TGCGCCAGCAGCTTGGTAACGGACAATGAGCAGTTCTTC
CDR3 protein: CASSLVTDNEQFF

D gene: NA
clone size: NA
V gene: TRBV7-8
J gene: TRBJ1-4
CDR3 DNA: TGTGCCAGCAGCTTAGTGGTGGGAGGGGATGAAAAACTGTTTTTT
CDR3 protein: CASSLVVGGDEKLFF

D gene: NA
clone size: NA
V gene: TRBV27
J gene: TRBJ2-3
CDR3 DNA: TGTGCCAGCAGTCCAGATGGGCGTCCCAGGGCAGATACGCAGTATTTT
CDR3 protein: CASSPDGRPRADTQYF